The 6 T cell receptor beta chains reported below all come from one sample, sequenced in a study of OX40 agonist ivuxolimab in advanced cancers. The repertoire was sequenced with immunoSEQ multiplex PCR; TCRdb's copy has only in-frame clones and lacks some. The profile shows over 55,000 clones, 75% to 85% of them singletons. This material consisted of CD4+ or CD8+ T cells sorted from blood, taken in a trial of the OX40 agonist ivuxolimab. The receptors derive from an adult with an advanced solid tumor such as melanoma, head and neck, liver or kidney cancer.

This clone was seen only once. The genes are TRBV10-3 and TRBJ2-5, with 9 bases matching TRBD2. The DNA matches TRBJ2-7 better at its end, which makes the J call doubtful. Looked up from germline, CDR1 is ENHRY and CDR2 is SYGVKD. The CDR3 contains 15 residues. CDR3 nucleotides: TGTGCCATCAGTGATACTTCGGGACTAGCAGACGAGCAGTACTTC. Amino acids: CAISDTSGLADEQYF.

Worth noting for this clone: Given a much more abundant clone one base away, this may be a read error. The same CDR3 arises from other DNA sequences in this sample as well. The rearrangement links TRBV5-1 to TRBJ1-5; D not resolved. Between the trimmed V and J ends, which lost 0 bases and 7 bases, there was a span of 8 bases. This CDR3 comprises 13 residues. Germline CDR1 reads SGHRS; CDR2 reads YFSETQ. This CDR3 is CASSLVGGQPQHF. DNA for the CDR3: TGCGCCAGCAGCTTGGTAGGAGGGCAGCCCCAGCATTTT.

The chain carries TRBV7-2 and TRBJ2-5; D is unclear. Per the germline V gene, CDR1 is SGHTA and CDR2 is FQGNSA. The CDR3 length is 15 residues. V was shortened by 2 bases and J by 3 bases, with 13 bases between the two germline ends. CDR3 sequence (DNA): TGTGCCAGCAGCTTACTGGGTGGGCAAGAAGAGACCCAGTACTTC. As protein: CASSLLGGQEETQYF. Together with reference TRBV7-2 and TRBJ2-5, the CDR3 gives the full variable domain: GAGVSQSPSNKVTEKGKDVELRCDPISGHTALYWYRQSLGQGLEFLIYFQGNSAPDKSGLPSDRFSAERTGGSVSTLTIQRTQQEDSAVYLCASSLLGGQEETQYFGPGTRLLVL.

The chain couples TRBV12-2 to TRBJ1-5; the D segment call TRBD1 is taken from the table without a DNA check. TRBV12-2 is shown as a pseudogene. The CDR3 runs to 18 residues. DNA of the CDR3: TGTGCAAGTCGCCTCGGGACAGGGGATCGGATAGGCAATCAGCCCCAGCATTTT. This sequence encodes CASRLGTGDRIGNQPQHF.

This rearrangement joins TRBV10-3 to TRBJ2-1; 7 nucleotides line up with TRBD1. With V trimmed by 7 bases and J by 4 bases, 4 bases remained unmatched. Looked up from germline, CDR1 is ENHRY and CDR2 is SYGVKD. The CDR3 length is 13 residues. CDR3 sequence reads: CAINRDSYNEQFF. In DNA form, the CDR3 reads TGTGCCATCAACCGGGACAGTTACAATGAGCAGTTCTTC.

The CDR3, as DNA: TGTGCCAGCAGAGGGACAGACCGTTATGGCTACACCTTC. It encodes CASRGTDRYGYTF. J is TRBJ1-2 and V is TRBV2; 7 nucleotides match TRBD1. J gave up 5 bases and V 6 bases, and 6 bases lay outside the gene matches. This CDR3 contains 13 residues. Germline assignment: CDR1 SNHLY and CDR2 FYNNEI.